The clone carrying this T cell receptor (beta chain) appeared a single time. Its antigen is not identified. Donors likely had unrecorded immune exposures despite being nominally healthy when sampled. V shed 5 bases and J shed 5 bases, with 10 bases lying between them. The CDR3 has 14 amino acids. Germline-derived CDR1 and CDR2 are SEHNR and FQNEAQ (reference sequence). The sample comes from a study of cytomegalovirus exposure and HLA in healthy donors. Primers included in the PCR were 60 Vbeta and 13 Jbeta primers. The table came from immunoSEQ multiplex PCR; TCRdb's copy has only in-frame clones and leaves some out. This table holds 140,000 to 150,000 clones, roughly 66% found once. Study outcomes and limitations: Serostatus for CMV was the only available immune exposure information.

This clonotype originated in a woman in her sixties in good health and CMV-seronegative. The chain recombines TRBV7-9 with TRBJ1-6, with D possibly TRBD1 on 5 matching bases. Source material: PBMCs. The CDR3 loop is CASSQEGHNSPLHF. Here the CDR3 DNA reads TGTGCCAGCAGCCAGGAGGGGCATAATTCACCCCTCCACTTT.